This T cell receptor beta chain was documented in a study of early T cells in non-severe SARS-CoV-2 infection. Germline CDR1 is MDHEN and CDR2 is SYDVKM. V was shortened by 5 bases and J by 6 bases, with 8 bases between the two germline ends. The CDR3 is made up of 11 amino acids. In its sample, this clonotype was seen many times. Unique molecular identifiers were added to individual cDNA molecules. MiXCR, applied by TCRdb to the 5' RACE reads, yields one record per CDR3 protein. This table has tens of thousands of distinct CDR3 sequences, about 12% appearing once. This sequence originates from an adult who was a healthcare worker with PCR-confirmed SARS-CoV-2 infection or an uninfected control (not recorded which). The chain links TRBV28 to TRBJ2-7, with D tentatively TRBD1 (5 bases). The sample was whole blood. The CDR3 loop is CASSPGFEQYF. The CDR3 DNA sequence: TGTGCCAGCAGTCCAGGGTTCGAGCAGTACTTC.